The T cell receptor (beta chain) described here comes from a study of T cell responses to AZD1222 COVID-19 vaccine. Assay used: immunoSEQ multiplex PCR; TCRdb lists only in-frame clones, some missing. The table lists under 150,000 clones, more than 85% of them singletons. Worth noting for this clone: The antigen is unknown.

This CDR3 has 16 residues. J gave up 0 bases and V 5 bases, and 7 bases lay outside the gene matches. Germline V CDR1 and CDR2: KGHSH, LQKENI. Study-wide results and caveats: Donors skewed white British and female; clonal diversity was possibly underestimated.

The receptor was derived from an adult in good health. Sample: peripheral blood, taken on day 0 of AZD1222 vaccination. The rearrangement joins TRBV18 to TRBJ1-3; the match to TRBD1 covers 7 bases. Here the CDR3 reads CASSYQGTASGNTIYF. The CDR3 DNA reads TGTGCCAGCTCATACCAGGGGACAGCCTCTGGAAACACCATATATTTT.